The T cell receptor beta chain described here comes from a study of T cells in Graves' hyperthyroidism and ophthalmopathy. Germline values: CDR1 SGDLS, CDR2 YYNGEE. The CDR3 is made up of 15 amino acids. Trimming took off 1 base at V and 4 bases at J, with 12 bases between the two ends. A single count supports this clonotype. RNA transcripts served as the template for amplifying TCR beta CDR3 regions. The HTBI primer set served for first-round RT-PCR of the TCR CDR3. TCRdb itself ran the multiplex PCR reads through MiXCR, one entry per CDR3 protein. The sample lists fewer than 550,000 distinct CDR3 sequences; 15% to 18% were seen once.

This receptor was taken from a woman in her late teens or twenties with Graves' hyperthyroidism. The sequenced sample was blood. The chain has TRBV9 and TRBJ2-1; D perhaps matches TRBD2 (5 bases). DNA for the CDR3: TGTGCCAGCAGCGTAACGGGAAGTAGATACAATGAGCAGTTCTTC. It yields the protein CASSVTGSRYNEQFF.